These 5 T cell receptor beta chains originate from one sample sequenced in a study of T cells in Graves' hyperthyroidism and ophthalmopathy. Amplification targeted TCR beta CDR3 regions from RNA transcripts. The HTBI primer set served for first-round RT-PCR of the TCR CDR3. Each CDR3 protein gets one entry after TCRdb re-called the multiplex PCR reads with MiXCR. Of fewer than 400,000 distinct CDR3 sequences in the sample, 20% to 25% were seen once. The sample was blood. The receptors shown here come from a man in his fifties or sixties with Graves' hyperthyroidism.

CDR3 bases: TGCAGTGCTAGACTAATTAATGAGCAGTTCTTC. As protein: CSARLINEQFF. The chain couples TRBV20-1 to TRBJ2-1; no clear D gene. Per germline, CDR1 DFQATT and CDR2 SNEGSKA (reference sequence). The ends were cut back, 2 bases at V and 7 bases at J, with 6 bases in the middle. This CDR3 comprises 11 residues.

V usage is TRBV27 and J usage is TRBJ1-4; a weak D match, TRBD1 (6 bases). Germline values: CDR1 MNHEY, CDR2 SMNVEV (reference sequence). The CDR3 is made up of 16 amino acids. V shed 7 bases and J shed 8 bases, with 23 bases lying between them. The CDR3 nucleotides read TGTGCCAGCACCATCGGGAGGGGGAGGTCTGGGGAAAAACTGTTTTTT. It specifies CASTIGRGRSGEKLFF.

V and J are TRBV24-1 and TRBJ2-5, with TRBD2 as a possible D gene (6 bases). V dropped 4 bases and J dropped 4 bases, with 15 bases sitting between them. Germline V gene sequence: CDR1 KGHDR, CDR2 SFDVKD. The CDR3 runs 15 residues. This CDR3 is CATSDPRAGGETQYF. The CDR3 DNA sequence: TGTGCCACCAGTGACCCCAGAGCCGGGGGAGAGACCCAGTACTTC.

This clonotype appeared many times. This chain links TRBV20-1 with TRBJ2-4, with a possible D match to TRBD1 (6 bases). Between the trimmed V and J ends, which lost 7 bases and 4 bases, there was a span of 14 bases. The CDR3 loop spans 13 amino acids. Per germline, CDR1 DFQATT and CDR2 SNEGSKA (reference sequence). This CDR3 is CSVPGTQKNIQYF. The CDR3 bases are TGCAGTGTTCCCGGGACACAGAAAAACATTCAGTACTTC.

This clonotype was counted ten times or more. The V and J genes are TRBV6-2 or TRBV6-3 and TRBJ2-6; 7 positions agree with TRBD1. The CDR3 is made up of 17 amino acids. After removal of 5 bases from V and 4 bases from J, the junction contained 11 bases not matched to a gene. Germline lookup yields CDR1 MNHEY and CDR2 SVGEGT. CDR3 in DNA: TGTGCCAGCAGTAACAGGACAGGCGGCCAAGGGGCCAACGTCCTGACTTTC. The encoded protein is CASSNRTGGQGANVLTF.